One and the same sample provided the 18 T cell receptor beta chains below, sequenced in a study of beta chain features in type 1 diabetes. The whole isolated RNA underwent reverse transcription, so sequencing captured expressed TCRB transcripts. Assay used: immunoSEQ multiplex PCR; TCRdb lists only in-frame clones, some missing. The top ten hold about 0.042% of the sample, which has fewer than 550,000 clones, about an eighth seen once. Sequencing was done on a sample of naive CD4+ T cells from blood. These TCRs come from a young woman in good health.

This chain connects TRBV7-2 to TRBJ2-7; D is unclear. The ends were cut back, 7 bases at V and 4 bases at J, with 17 bases in the middle. Germline-derived CDR1 and CDR2 are SGHTA and FQGNSA. This CDR3 is built from 14 residues. DNA of the CDR3: TGTGCCAGCAATCCATTAGGGCCCGCTTACGAGCAGTACTTC. It codes for CASNPLGPAYEQYF. The full variable domain, rest sourced from reference TRBV7-2 and TRBJ2-7, is GAGVSQSPSNKVTEKGKDVELRCDPISGHTALYWYRQSLGQGLEFLIYFQGNSAPDKSGLPSDRFSAERTGGSVSTLTIQRTQQEDSAVYLCASNPLGPAYEQYFGPGTRLTVT.

This chain's CDR3 is CASSLIAYNEQFF. The CDR3 DNA follows: TGTGCCAGCAGCTTAATAGCGTACAATGAGCAGTTCTTC. The rearrangement uses TRBV7-9 and TRBJ2-1, with TRBD2 as a possible D gene (5 bases). Looked up from germline, CDR1 is SEHNR and CDR2 is FQNEAQ (reference sequence). V was pared by 2 bases and J by 4 bases, with 6 bases between. The CDR3 is 13 amino acids.

The chain recombines TRBV9 with TRBJ2-2; no reliable D call. Germline CDR1 reads SGDLS; CDR2 reads YYNGEE. V was clipped by 0 bases and J by 4 bases, with 7 bases between them. The CDR3 has 14 residues. In DNA form, the CDR3 reads TGTGCCAGCAGCGTAGCCACGCTCACCGGGGAGCTGTTTTTT. It specifies CASSVATLTGELFF.

This clone was observed a handful of times. V gene TRBV5-1 combines with J gene TRBJ2-7; D uncertain. The CDR3 contains 14 residues. The germline CDR1 and CDR2 sequences are SGHRS and YFSETQ. V shed 0 bases and J shed 0 bases, with 7 bases lying between them. The CDR3 DNA is TGCGCCAGCAGCTTGGATAGCCACTCCTACGAGCAGTACGTC. Residues: CASSLDSHSYEQYV.

In regard to this clone: A read error may produce the germline difference seen at one junction end. The same CDR3 arises from other DNA sequences in this sample as well. The rearrangement links TRBV7-7 to TRBJ2-5, with 7 nucleotides matching TRBD2. CDR1 is SSHAT and CDR2 is FNYEAQ in the germline V gene (reference sequence). The CDR3 totals 14 residues. The CDR3 reads CASSLAGRKETQYF. CDR3 sequence (DNA): TGTGCTAGCAGCTTAGCGGGCAGAAAAGAGACCCAGTACTTC.

This clone was picked up a small number of times. V and J are TRBV5-4 and TRBJ2-2, with D possibly being TRBD2 (6 bases). This CDR3 comprises 16 residues. V lost 4 bases and J 4 bases, leaving 17 bases between the germline ends. From germline, CDR1 is SGHNT and CDR2 YYREEE (reference sequence). CDR3 amino acids: CASSPAAGMGTGELFF. CDR3 DNA sequence: TGTGCCAGCAGCCCGGCGGCGGGAATGGGCACCGGGGAGCTGTTTTTT.

This clone showed up just a few times. This sequence joins TRBV7-9 and TRBJ2-3; D remains ambiguous. The CDR3 extends over 14 amino acids. With 5 bases removed from V and 3 bases from J, the gap between germline ends came to 12 bases. Germline CDR1 SEHNR, CDR2 FQNEAQ (reference sequence). CDR3 in DNA: TGTGCCAGCAGCCGCGTGCAGGCGACAGATACGCAGTATTTT. This gives the protein CASSRVQATDTQYF.

The chain uses TRBV2 and TRBJ2-1; D remains unclear. Trimming stripped 2 bases from V and 8 bases from J, with 16 bases between. Germline CDR1 and CDR2: SNHLY and FYNNEI. The CDR3 contains 15 residues. CDR3: CASSEMVLRNDEQFF. The CDR3 coding sequence is TGTGCCAGCAGTGAAATGGTACTACGTAACGATGAGCAGTTCTTC.

The V and J genes are TRBV15 and TRBJ2-6, with 7 bases lining up with TRBD1. Looked up from germline, CDR1 is LNHNV and CDR2 is YYDKDF (reference sequence). This CDR3 comprises 16 residues. Unmatched junction bases numbered 8, after V lost 6 bases and J lost 3 bases. DNA of the CDR3: TGTGCCACCAGGTTAGACAGGGTGCATGGGGCCAACGTCCTGACTTTC. It codes for CATRLDRVHGANVLTF.

This clone was seen more than once but under ten times. This sequence joins TRBV10-3 and TRBJ1-3; no clear D. Deletions cut 7 bases from V and 4 bases from J, with 17 bases between. Germline-derived CDR1 and CDR2 are ENHRY and SYGVKD. The CDR3 is 15 residues long. CDR3 coding DNA: TGTGCCATCAAGAGTTCCTATAGCGGAGGAAACACCATATATTTT. It specifies CAIKSSYSGGNTIYF.

The chain joins TRBV7-9 to TRBJ2-3, with a tentative D call TRBD2 (6 bases). CDR1 and CDR2 (germline): SEHNR, FQNEAQ (reference sequence). V dropped 1 base and J dropped 3 bases, with 11 bases sitting between them. This CDR3 contains 15 residues. The CDR3 sequence is CASSLGLSGTDTQYF. CDR3 bases: TGTGCCAGCAGCTTAGGACTAAGCGGGACAGATACGCAGTATTTT.

This clone was counted only a few times. The V and J genes are TRBV7-2 and TRBJ1-5, with D possibly TRBD1 on 5 matching bases. The ends were cut back, 1 base at V and 5 bases at J, with 12 bases in the middle. Germline loops: CDR1 SGHTA, CDR2 FQGNSA. This CDR3 is 15 amino acids long. The CDR3 sequence: CASSLGAGIDQPQHF. CDR3 in DNA: TGTGCCAGCAGCTTAGGGGCAGGGATCGATCAGCCCCAGCATTTT.

A remark on this clone: Distinct nucleotide sequences in the sample also encode this CDR3. The chain combines TRBV7-9 with TRBJ1-1; no definite D call. The CDR3 runs 11 residues. The germline V gene has CDR1 SEHNR and CDR2 FQNEAQ (reference sequence). V was trimmed by 0 bases and J by 6 bases, leaving 2 bases between them. The CDR3 here is CASSLASEAFF. The CDR3 region has the DNA TGTGCCAGCAGCTTAGCGTCTGAAGCTTTCTTT. The whole variable domain, remainder taken from reference TRBV7-9 and TRBJ1-1, is DTGVSQNPRHKITKRGQNVTFRCDPISEHNRLYWYRQTLGQGPEFLTYFQNEAQLEKSRLLSDRFSAERPKGSFSTLEIQRTEQGDSAMYLCASSLASEAFFGQGTRLTVV.

The sample holds a few counts of this clone. The chain uses TRBV2 and TRBJ1-3; D call uncertain. The germline V and J ends were trimmed by 4 bases and 2 bases, with 12 bases remaining between them. Germline CDR1 is SNHLY and CDR2 is FYNNEI. CDR3 length: 15 residues. CDR3 sequence: CASSVAGSAGNTIYF. CDR3 in DNA: TGTGCCAGCAGTGTTGCGGGGTCGGCTGGAAACACCATATATTTT.

This clone was observed a few times. V usage is TRBV27 and J usage is TRBJ2-1; 8 bases agree with TRBD2. Trimming removed 3 bases from V and 3 bases from J; junction bases left unmatched: 10. CDR3 size: 17 residues. Germline-derived CDR1 and CDR2 are MNHEY and SMNVEV (reference sequence). The CDR3 protein is CASSLSLPGLDYNEQFF. In DNA, the CDR3 is TGTGCCAGCAGTTTGAGCCTGCCGGGACTAGACTACAATGAGCAGTTCTTC.

This clone was observed a handful of times. This sequence joins TRBV7-3 and TRBJ2-7, with D tentatively TRBD1 (5 bases). The CDR3 runs to 15 residues. With 5 bases removed from V and 4 bases from J, the gap between germline ends came to 18 bases. Germline loops: CDR1 SGHTA, CDR2 FQGTGA. CDR3 residues: CASSLRRQGSYEQYV. The CDR3, as DNA: TGTGCCAGCAGCCTAAGACGGCAGGGTAGTTACGAGCAGTACGTC.

This clone has only a few counts. This sequence joins TRBV18 and TRBJ1-1, with TRBD1 as a possible D gene (6 bases). The CDR3 is made up of 17 amino acids. Trimming removed 4 bases at V and 0 bases at J, with 18 bases between. CDR1 is KGHSH and CDR2 is LQKENI in the germline V gene. The CDR3 nucleotides read TGTGCCAGCTCACATGAACAGGGATTACTTATGAACACTGAAGCTTTCTTT. This encodes CASSHEQGLLMNTEAFF. Full variable domain (rest looked up from reference TRBV18 and TRBJ1-1): NAGVMQNPRHLVRRRGQEARLRCSPMKGHSHVYWYRQLPEEGLKFMVYLQKENIIDESGMPKERFSAEFPKEGPSILRIQQVVRGDSAAYFCASSHEQGLLMNTEAFFGQGTRLTVV.

This clone was detected a few times. The V gene is TRBV21-1, the J gene TRBJ1-3. TRBV21-1 is marked as a pseudogene. CDR3 length: 12 residues. CDR3 region: CAIPRRGNTIYF. DNA for the CDR3: TGTGCCATCCCGAGGAGGGGAAACACCATATATTTT.